The 25 T cell receptor beta chains listed next were all sequenced from one sample in a study of cytomegalovirus exposure and HLA in healthy donors. The PCR was carried out with 60 Vbeta primers and 13 Jbeta primers. Generated by immunoSEQ multiplex PCR, the TCRdb table keeps only in-frame clones and is missing some. The sample lists tens of thousands of clones; just under 80% were seen once. The sequencing sample was made of PBMCs. The receptors come from a woman in her twenties or thirties in good health and CMV-seronegative.

This clone was detected only once. The rearrangement uses TRBV25-1 and TRBJ1-4; D call uncertain. The germline V gene encodes CDR1 MGHDK and CDR2 SYGVNS. The CDR3 runs to 14 residues. V lost 2 bases and J 8 bases, leaving 12 bases between the germline ends. CDR3 bases: TGTGCCAGCAGTGAACTCTCCCTAGAAGAAAAACTGTTTTTT. This translates into CASSELSLEEKLFF. Combining the CDR3 with reference TRBV25-1 and TRBJ1-4 gives the whole variable domain EADIYQTPRYLVIGTGKKITLECSQTMGHDKMYWYQQDPGMELHLIHYSYGVNSTEKGDLSSESTVSRIRTEHFPLTLESARPSHTSQYLCASSELSLEEKLFFGSGTQLSVL.

A few counts support this clone. The chain has TRBV10-2 and TRBJ2-1; 15 bases line up with TRBD2. From germline, CDR1 is WSHSY and CDR2 SAAADI. CDR3 size: 17 residues. After removal of 5 bases from V and 1 base from J, the junction contained 3 bases not matched to a gene. CDR3 sequence: CASSPGTSGRSYNEQFF. The CDR3 DNA sequence: TGCGCCAGCAGTCCCGGGACTAGCGGGAGGTCCTACAATGAGCAGTTCTTC.

The gene calls are TRBV5-1 and TRBJ1-6, with 7 bases matching TRBD1. CDR3 length equals 15 residues. Per the germline V gene, CDR1 is SGHRS and CDR2 is YFSETQ. With 1 base clipped from V and 8 bases from J, the junction kept 6 bases outside the gene matches. CDR3 sequence: CASSLRTGVDSPLHF. CDR3 bases: TGCGCCAGCAGCTTGCGGACAGGAGTGGATTCACCCCTCCACTTT.

This chain connects TRBV28 to TRBJ1-1, with 8 nucleotides matching TRBD1. Unmatched junction bases numbered 2, after V lost 7 bases and J lost 4 bases. The germline CDR1 and CDR2 sequences are MDHEN and SYDVKM. This CDR3 spans 12 amino acids. The CDR3: CASTDRGTEAFF. The CDR3 DNA is TGTGCCAGCACCGACAGGGGCACTGAAGCTTTCTTT.

Only a few counts were recorded for this clone. The rearrangement joins TRBV6-9 to TRBJ2-6; D might be TRBD1 (6 bases). V was shortened by 8 bases and J by 19 bases, with 15 bases between the two germline ends. This CDR3 has 10 residues. Germline CDR1 MNHGY, CDR2 SVAAGI. The CDR3 DNA follows: TGTGCCAGCGGGGGCGCCGTTTTAACTTTC. It codes for CASGGAVLTF.

This clone has just a few counts. V and J are TRBV11-2 and TRBJ2-7, with 9 bases matching TRBD1. CDR1 and CDR2 from the germline V gene are SGHAT and FQNNGV. V lost 6 bases to trimming and J lost 6 bases; unmatched junction nucleotides: 9. This CDR3 comprises 14 residues. CDR3 sequence: CASRAQGQGAEQYF. Written as DNA, the CDR3 is TGTGCCAGCAGAGCCCAGGGACAGGGCGCCGAGCAGTACTTC.

This rearrangement joins TRBV6-1 to TRBJ1-2, with TRBD1 matching over 8 bases. Germline V gene sequence: CDR1 MNHNS, CDR2 SASEGT. The junction had 6 bases not matched to a gene; V was cut back by 3 bases and J by 3 bases. The CDR3 is 15 residues long. The CDR3 region is CASSDRGRPDYGYTF. The CDR3 DNA reads TGTGCCAGCAGTGACAGGGGGCGCCCCGACTATGGCTACACCTTC.

The chain carries TRBV27 and TRBJ2-7; D is unclear. Trimming took off 4 bases at V and 0 bases at J, with 7 bases between the two ends. This CDR3 spans 13 amino acids. CDR1 and CDR2 from the germline V gene are MNHEY and SMNVEV (reference sequence). The CDR3 reads CASSSQYSYEQYF. The CDR3 DNA reads TGTGCCAGCAGTTCTCAGTACTCCTACGAGCAGTACTTC.

V and J are TRBV27 and TRBJ1-2; 10 bases agree with TRBD1. The CDR3 is 14 residues long. Germline values: CDR1 MNHEY, CDR2 SMNVEV (reference sequence). V shed 8 bases, J shed 6 bases, and the junction held 9 bases outside the gene matches. CDR3 loop: CASRRIGQGDGYTF. CDR3 DNA sequence: TGTGCCAGCCGCAGAATAGGACAGGGGGATGGCTACACCTTC.

V and J are TRBV30 and TRBJ2-7; 9 bases are shared with TRBD2. CDR3 size: 13 residues. Germline-derived CDR1 and CDR2 are GTSNPN and SVGIG (reference sequence). V dropped 6 bases and J dropped 4; count of bases not matched to a gene: 7. DNA for the CDR3: TGTGCCTGCGGGCTAGCGGGAAGTTACGAGCAGTACTTC. Residues: CACGLAGSYEQYF.

This chain joins TRBV10-3 and TRBJ1-5, with 10 bases identical to TRBD1. In germline, CDR1 is ENHRY, CDR2 SYGVKD. The V and J ends lost 10 bases and 1 base, in that order; junction bases with no gene match: 16. The CDR3 length is 18 residues. CDR3 bases: TGTGCCACCAACCCTACCAGACAGGGGGCCCCAAGCAATCAGCCCCAGCATTTT. Residues: CATNPTRQGAPSNQPQHF.

This clone was counted a few times. The chain links TRBV29-1 to TRBJ2-5; D is unclear. CDR1 and CDR2 from the germline V gene are SQVTM and ANQGSEA. The CDR3 has 11 residues. Trimming left V 7 bases short and J 7 bases short, with 13 bases between. CDR3 loop: CSGDKTGTQYF. The CDR3 bases are TGCAGCGGTGACAAGACTGGGACCCAGTACTTC.

The V gene is TRBV9, the J gene TRBJ2-5; TRBD1 aligns across 9 bases. Trimming cost V 4 bases and J 5 bases; bases outside gene matches: 6. The CDR3 sequence is 14 residues long. In germline, CDR1 is SGDLS, CDR2 YYNGEE. This CDR3 is CASSPTGGGETQYF. The DNA for the CDR3 is TGTGCCAGCAGCCCAACAGGGGGCGGGGAGACCCAGTACTTC.

This chain links TRBV7-2 with TRBJ2-7; the match to TRBD2 covers 7 bases. V was clipped by 4 bases and J by 5 bases; unmatched bases: 8. CDR1 and CDR2 from the germline V gene are SGHTA and FQGNSA. The CDR3 spans 14 residues. DNA for the CDR3: TGTGCCAGCAGCTCCAAAAGCGGGGCGGACGAGCAGTACTTC. Protein product: CASSSKSGADEQYF.

The chain recombines TRBV10-2 with TRBJ1-3; D gene unclear. CDR3 size: 14 residues. Germline loops: CDR1 WSHSY, CDR2 SAAADI. The V end was cut by 4 bases, the J end by 0 bases, with 7 bases between. The CDR3 spells CASSGGDSGNTIYF. The DNA of the CDR3 is TGCGCCAGCAGTGGGGGAGACTCTGGAAACACCATATATTTT.

This rearrangement joins TRBV19 to TRBJ1-1; unclear D gene. Trimming took 0 bases from V and 7 from J, leaving 9 bases between them. Per germline, CDR1 LNHDA and CDR2 SQIVND (reference sequence). This CDR3 has 13 amino acids. The CDR3 sequence: CASSIDRGDEAFF. CDR3 nucleotide sequence: TGTGCCAGTAGTATAGATCGCGGGGATGAAGCTTTCTTT.

This clone was seen more than once but under ten times. The chain employs TRBV2 and TRBJ2-3, with 9 bases matching TRBD1. The CDR3 length is 17 residues. Germline loops: CDR1 SNHLY, CDR2 FYNNEI. With V trimmed by 5 bases and J by 0 bases, 9 bases remained unmatched. The CDR3 nucleotides are TGTGCCAGCAGTAAATCCGGGACAGGGCTTAGCACAGATACGCAGTATTTT. This translates into CASSKSGTGLSTDTQYF.

In its sample, this clone was seen once. CDR3: CATRAGGETQYF. The CDR3 coding sequence is TGTGCCACCAGAGCGGGGGGAGAGACCCAGTACTTC. This chain uses TRBV15 with TRBJ2-5, with 9 bases matching TRBD2. Trimming cost V 6 bases and J 4 bases; bases outside gene matches: 0. This CDR3 is built from 12 residues. The V gene's germline CDR1 is LNHNV and CDR2 YYDKDF (reference sequence).

With respect to this clone: At one end, the junction sequence differs from germline, possibly due to a read error. V usage is TRBV10-1 and J usage is TRBJ1-3; D is unresolved. This CDR3 spans 15 amino acids. Germline values: CDR1 WNHNN, CDR2 SYGVQD (reference sequence). The CDR3 spells CASSESYTPGDTIYF. Here the CDR3 DNA reads TGCGCCAGCAGTGAGTCGTACACCCCTGGAGACACCATATATTTT.

The chain combines TRBV4-1 with TRBJ2-2, with 13 bases aligning to TRBD2. Trimming cost V 1 base and J 5 bases; bases outside gene matches: 7. The germline CDR1 and CDR2 sequences are MGHRA and YSYEKL. There are 18 residues in the CDR3. This CDR3 is CASSQAGLAGVGTGELFF. The CDR3 DNA reads as TGCGCCAGCAGCCAAGCAGGACTAGCGGGGGTTGGGACCGGGGAGCTGTTTTTT.

The chain recombines TRBV7-8 with TRBJ1-1; 8 bases fit TRBD1. CDR3 length equals 14 residues. The V gene's germline CDR1 is SGHVS and CDR2 FQNEAQ. V was pared by 4 bases and J by 6 bases, with 7 bases of the junction left unmatched. In DNA, the CDR3 is TGTGCCAGCAGCTCGCAGGGGGCGGGGGCTGAAGCTTTCTTT. This sequence encodes CASSSQGAGAEAFF.

The rearrangement joins TRBV6-5 to TRBJ1-1; D unresolved. Trimming took 6 bases from V and 1 from J, leaving 15 bases between them. Germline assignment: CDR1 MNHEY and CDR2 SVGAGI. This CDR3 is 15 amino acids long. CDR3 loop: CASSFPGQANTEAFF. The CDR3 DNA reads TGTGCCAGCAGCTTCCCCGGCCAGGCGAACACTGAAGCTTTCTTT.

This chain uses TRBV7-2 with TRBJ2-3; D gene unclear. Trimming left V 1 base short and J 3 bases short, with 8 bases between. Germline CDR1 and CDR2: SGHTA and FQGNSA. This CDR3 has 14 amino acids. The CDR3 loop is CASSLVSRTDTQYF. CDR3 coding DNA: TGTGCCAGCAGCTTAGTCTCGAGGACAGATACGCAGTATTTT.

The gene calls are TRBV6-1 and TRBJ1-5, with D hard to call. The CDR3 runs 14 residues. V lost 4 bases to trimming and J lost 0 bases, with 7 bases between them. CDR1 and CDR2 from the germline V gene are MNHNS and SASEGT. Here the CDR3 DNA reads TGTGCCAGCAGTGGAGATTATAGCAATCAGCCCCAGCATTTT. Amino acid sequence: CASSGDYSNQPQHF.

This clone was seen a few times. This CDR3 reads CATAGRNTIYF. In DNA form, the CDR3 reads TGTGCAACGGCGGGACGAAACACCATATATTTT. The genes are TRBV6-1 and TRBJ1-3; perhaps TRBD1 as D (5 bases). Looked up from germline, CDR1 is MNHNS and CDR2 is SASEGT. CDR3 size: 11 residues.